This is a list of T cell receptor beta chains from one sample in a study of beta chain features in type 1 diabetes. Libraries were prepared by immunoSEQ multiplex PCR; TCRdb keeps only in-frame clonotypes and omits some of them. The profile shows hundreds of thousands of clones, over 10% of them singletons. Material for sequencing was naive CD4+ T cells from blood. These TCRs come from a woman aged 18-35 years in good health. Both conserved end residues are part of each CDR3. Fields, in order: V gene, D gene, J gene, clone size, CDR3 DNA, CDR3 protein. The D gene is left open where the match is weak. Clone size is shown for a subset of rows, as once, few, many or a class of expanded clone.

>TRBV2|TRBD1|TRBJ2-7|few
TGTGCCAGCAGTGTCGGACAGGGTGGAACCTACGAGCAGTACTTC
CASSVGQGGTYEQYF
>TRBV19|.|TRBJ2-5|few
TGTGCCAGTAGATCCGGGGCAGAGCAGGTGCAGACCCAGTACTTC
CASRSGAEQVQTQYF
>TRBV30|TRBD1|TRBJ1-4|.
TGTGCCTGGAGGAGAAAGACAGGGGGCGTCGATGAAAAACTGTTTTTT
CAWRRKTGGVDEKLFF
>TRBV4-1|.|TRBJ2-1|.
TGCGCCAGCAGCCAAGATTTCCGGGTCCAGTTCTTC
CASSQDFRVQFF
>TRBV5-4|.|TRBJ2-5|.
TGTGCCAGCAGCTTGGGTAGGGAAGAGACCCAGTACTTC
CASSLGREETQYF
>TRBV2|TRBD2|TRBJ2-5|.
TGTGCCAGCACCGGGACTAGCTGGGGGGAGACCCAGTACTTC
CASTGTSWGETQYF
>TRBV9|.|TRBJ2-7|few
TGTGCCAGCAGCCCCCGGGGAATCGAGCAGTACTTC
CASSPRGIEQYF
>TRBV5-1|.|TRBJ2-5|few
TGCGCCAGCAGCCCCAGGGGCCAAGAGACCCAGTACTTC
CASSPRGQETQYF
>TRBV5-1|TRBD1|TRBJ2-5|.
TGCGCCAGCAGCAACCGGGACAGTGGGGAGACCCAGTACTTC
CASSNRDSGETQYF
>TRBV5-1|.|TRBJ1-2|few
TGCGCCAGCAGCTTGAGGGAGAACTATGGCTACACCTTC
CASSLRENYGYTF
>TRBV5-1|TRBD1|TRBJ2-1|.
TGCGCCAGCAGCTTGGCAGGGGGCTGGGATGAGCAGTTCTTC
CASSLAGGWDEQFF
>TRBV28|.|TRBJ1-2|once
TGTGCCAGCGGGCCTCCGCGGGGCTACACCTTC
CASGPPRGYTF
>TRBV18|TRBD1|TRBJ2-1|few
TGTGCCAGCTCAGACAGGACAGGGGGCTCCCACAATGAGCAGTTCTTC
CASSDRTGGSHNEQFF
>TRBV2|.|TRBJ1-6|.
TGTGCCAGCCAGGGCAGAGGTTCACCCCTCCACTTT
CASQGRGSPLHF
>TRBV7-2|.|TRBJ1-2|few
TGTGCCAGCAGCCCGGACCTTAACTATGGCTACACCTTC
CASSPDLNYGYTF
>TRBV7-2|.|TRBJ2-2|few
TGTGCCAGCGGAGCCACGGCCGGCACCGGGGAGCTGTTTTTT
CASGATAGTGELFF
>TRBV7-2|.|TRBJ2-3|few
TGTGCCAGCAGCTTAATGCCGAGCACAGATACGCAGTATTTT
CASSLMPSTDTQYF
>TRBV25-1|.|TRBJ1-1|few
TGTGCCAGCAGTGTGTACAGTGAAGCTTTCTTT
CASSVYSEAFF
>TRBV2|TRBD1|TRBJ2-2|.
TGTGCCAGCAGGGATAGGACAGGCACCGGGGAGCTGTTTTTT
CASRDRTGTGELFF
>TRBV29-1|TRBD2|TRBJ2-5|few
TGCAGCGTTTCAGGGGTAGCGGGATCTGGAGAGACCCAGTACTTC
CSVSGVAGSGETQYF
>TRBV7-9|.|TRBJ2-3|.
TGTGCCAGCAGCTTAGTAGCTGGGACACATACGCAGTATTTT
CASSLVAGTHTQYF
>TRBV19|TRBD1|TRBJ2-4|few
TGTGCCAGTGCAACAGGGGGCAAAAACATTCAGTACTTC
CASATGGKNIQYF
>TRBV19|TRBD1|TRBJ1-2|few
TGTGCCAGTAGTATACCGACAGGGGCTAACTATGGCTACACCTTC
CASSIPTGANYGYTF
>TRBV27|.|TRBJ2-1|.
TGTGCCAGCAGTTTATTATCCGGGGCTCGAGGGCGCTCCTACAATGAGCAGTTCTTC
CASSLLSGARGRSYNEQFF
>TRBV29-1|.|TRBJ1-2|.
TGCAGCGTTGATCGAACCACACGGCAGGAGGGCTACACCTTC
CSVDRTTRQEGYTF
>TRBV7-2|TRBD2|TRBJ2-5|few
TGTGCCAGCAGCCCACCGGGACTAGCGGAGACCCAGTACTTC
CASSPPGLAETQYF
>TRBV19|.|TRBJ1-2|few
TGTGCCAGTAGTCCCGGATACTATGGCTACACCTTC
CASSPGYYGYTF
>TRBV29-1|.|TRBJ2-3|few
TGCAGCGTTGGGTCAGGGGAAACGGCGCAGTATTTT
CSVGSGETAQYF
>TRBV2|.|TRBJ1-2|few
TGTGCCAGCAGCGAAACCCCCCAAAGCCGTGGCTACACCTTC
CASSETPQSRGYTF
>TRBV7-2|.|TRBJ2-3|few
TGTGCCAGCAGCTTCGATCCTAGAAACACAGATACGCAGTATTTT
CASSFDPRNTDTQYF
>TRBV7-9|TRBD2|TRBJ2-2|.
TGTGCCAGCCGGGCGGGGGGCCCGAACACCGGGGAGCTGTTTTTT
CASRAGGPNTGELFF
>TRBV15|TRBD1|TRBJ2-7|few
TGTGCCACCAGCAGGAAGATGGGGACAGGGCCGTACGAGCAGTACTTC
CATSRKMGTGPYEQYF
>TRBV2|TRBD1|TRBJ1-2|few
TGTGCCAGCAGTGGAGGGGGCCCTGCGAGCTACACCTTC
CASSGGGPASYTF
>TRBV23-1|.|TRBJ2-5|few
TGCGCCAGCAGAATCGGACCAACCCAAGAGACCCAGTACTTC
CASRIGPTQETQYF
>TRBV30|TRBD1|TRBJ1-3|.
TGTGCCTGGGACAGGGGAAGGGTCTCTGGAAACACCATATATTTT
CAWDRGRVSGNTIYF
>TRBV7-2|TRBD2|TRBJ2-7|few
TGTGCCAGCAGCATAGAGGGAGCGGGAGGTCGCGAGCAGTACTTC
CASSIEGAGGREQYF
>TRBV5-1|TRBD1|TRBJ2-7|.
TGCGCCAGCAGCTTGGGACAGGGACCCTACGAGCAGTACTTC
CASSLGQGPYEQYF
>TRBV11-2|.|TRBJ2-3|.
TGTGCCAGCAGCTTAGAAGAGCTTACGCAGTATTTT
CASSLEELTQYF
>TRBV30|TRBD1|TRBJ1-2|.
TGTGCCTGGAGTCGGACAGGGATTGGCTACACCTTC
CAWSRTGIGYTF
>TRBV18|TRBD1|TRBJ2-1|few
TGTGCCAGCTCACCCGACAGGGTTGAGCAGTTCTTC
CASSPDRVEQFF
>TRBV11-2|TRBD2|TRBJ2-1|few
TGTGCCAGCAGCTTAGGCAAAATTCTAGCGGGGGAGTTTTACAATGAGCAGTTCTTC
CASSLGKILAGEFYNEQFF
>TRBV29-1|.|TRBJ2-7|.
TGCAGCGTTGGACAGGCCCTAAACTACGAGCAGTACTTC
CSVGQALNYEQYF
>TRBV11-1|TRBD1|TRBJ1-1|few
TGTGCCAGCAGCCTCACCGGGACAGGGGGCACTGAAGCTTTCTTT
CASSLTGTGGTEAFF
>TRBV7-9|.|TRBJ2-1|.
TGTGCCAGCAGCCGACCGGGAAGCTACAATGAGCAGTTCTTC
CASSRPGSYNEQFF
>TRBV29-1|.|TRBJ2-1|few
TGCAGCGTTTATGGGGTTGCGATGAATGAGCAGTTCTTC
CSVYGVAMNEQFF
>TRBV9|.|TRBJ2-3|few
TGTGCCAGCAGCGTAGCGGCAGATACGCAGTATTTT
CASSVAADTQYF